The present T cell receptor (beta chain) was sequenced within a study of blood T cell repertoires in COVID-19. The overall study: Spain, Italy and the United States supplied samples that represented acute and convalescent COVID-19.

Individuals drawn from approximately 22 US areas were about 18 to 95 years old. V was pared by 6 bases and J by 2 bases, with 8 bases between. This CDR3 has 13 amino acids. Germline V gene data show CDR1 as MNHEY and CDR2 as SVGAGI. Study processing details: For nucleated cells, counts were estimated from reference gene primer amplification. Assay used: immunoSEQ multiplex PCR; TCRdb lists only in-frame clones, some missing. V, J and clone size are those of that table, while D and trimming were read from the DNA. The sample includes roughly 250,000 clones, roughly nine tenths seen only once; the top ten take around 6%.

The chain couples TRBV6-5 to TRBJ1-3, with D unresolved. This receptor was identified in a woman aged 25 to 45 with acute COVID-19. Sequenced: PBMCs or T cells enriched from blood (not recorded which). The CDR3 sequence: CASSRQTGNTIYF. In nucleotides, the CDR3 is TGTGCCAGCAGCCGACAAACTGGAAACACCATATATTTT.